Below, 14 T cell receptor beta chains from the same sample are listed, as sequenced in a study of blood T cell repertoires in COVID-19. Profiling relied on immunoSEQ multiplex PCR, and the TCRdb table lists in-frame clones only, not all of them. The table includes hundreds of thousands of clones, roughly 87% detected once. Sequencing was carried out using PBMCs or T cells enriched from blood (not recorded which). The source is a woman aged 25-40 years who had recovered from COVID-19.

The chain uses TRBV28 and TRBJ2-7; TRBD2 aligns across 8 bases. J gave up 6 bases and V 4 bases, and 5 bases lay outside the gene matches. The CDR3 runs 13 residues. Germline V gives CDR1 MDHEN, CDR2 SYDVKM. CDR3 in amino acids: CASSSDGGVEQYF. The CDR3 DNA sequence: TGTGCCAGCAGTTCTGACGGGGGGGTCGAGCAGTACTTC. Drawing the rest from reference TRBV28 and TRBJ2-7, the complete variable domain is DVKVTQSSRYLVKRTGEKVFLECVQDMDHENMFWYRQDPGLGLRLIYFSYDVKMKEKGDIPEGYSVSREKKERFSLILESASTNQTSMYLCASSSDGGVEQYFGPGTRLTVT.

The V and J genes are TRBV4-2 and TRBJ2-1, with 9 positions matching TRBD2. Germline V gene lookup returns CDR1 LGHNA and CDR2 YNFKEQ. There are 16 residues in the CDR3. Trimming at V came to 0 bases and at J to 4 bases, leaving 4 bases not matched to a gene. As DNA, the CDR3 is TGTGCCAGCAGCCAAGATAACAGCGGGGGGTACAATGAGCAGTTCTTC. Translation: CASSQDNSGGYNEQFF.

The chain employs TRBV9 and TRBJ2-7, with 14 bases identical to TRBD2. Germline CDR1 is SGDLS and CDR2 is YYNGEE. This CDR3 spans 16 amino acids. With 4 bases clipped from V and 5 bases from J, the junction kept 8 bases outside the gene matches. The CDR3 nucleotides read TGTGCCAGCAGCCTCAGACTAGCGGGAGGGTACCACGAGCAGTACTTC. It specifies CASSLRLAGGYHEQYF.

This chain joins TRBV7-9 and TRBJ2-2, with TRBD1 as a possible D gene (6 bases). V lost 5 bases and J lost 3, with 16 bases in between. The CDR3 runs 16 residues. Germline loops: CDR1 SEHNR, CDR2 FQNEAQ (reference sequence). In nucleotides, the CDR3 is TGTGCCAGCAGCCAGGGGCCAGGGGTGGACACCGGGGAGCTGTTTTTT. Residues: CASSQGPGVDTGELFF.

This chain connects TRBV7-9 to TRBJ2-1, with 12 positions matching TRBD2. Looked up from germline, CDR1 is SEHNR and CDR2 is FQNEAQ (reference sequence). The CDR3 length is 16 residues. V was pared by 0 bases and J by 14 bases, with 11 bases of the junction left unmatched. CDR3 nucleotide sequence: TGTGCCAGCAGCTTAGCTGGACTAGCGGGGAATCCAAGAAAGTTCTTC. Residues: CASSLAGLAGNPRKFF.

The chain carries TRBV7-4 and TRBJ2-7; 9 positions agree with TRBD1. With V trimmed by 6 bases and J by 3 bases, 9 bases remained unmatched. This CDR3 region has 15 residues. Germline CDR1 is SGHVT and CDR2 is SQSDAQ. This CDR3 reads CASRLSGTGFYEQYF. The CDR3 nucleotides read TGTGCCAGCAGACTATCCGGGACAGGGTTCTACGAGCAGTACTTC.

Of note for this clone: Additional DNA sequences in this sample encode the identical CDR3. This sequence joins TRBV5-1 and TRBJ2-5, with 15 positions matching TRBD2. V was pared by 4 bases and J by 5 bases, with 15 bases of the junction left unmatched. The CDR3 has 19 amino acids. Germline V gene sequence: CDR1 SGHRS, CDR2 YFSETQ. CDR3 nucleotides: TGCGCCAGCAGCGAAGGAGACTGGACTAGCGGGAGGGGGGGTGAGACCCAGTACTTC. This codes for CASSEGDWTSGRGGETQYF.

The CDR3 spells CASSKGADTQYF. The CDR3 DNA reads as TGTGCCAGCAGCAAAGGGGCAGATACGCAGTATTTT. The chain uses TRBV11-1 and TRBJ2-3; D is possibly TRBD1 (5 bases). The germline gives CDR1 SGHAT, CDR2 FQDESV (reference sequence). The CDR3 has 12 residues. Trimming shortened V by 5 bases and J by 4 bases, and 7 bases separated the two germline ends.

V usage is TRBV5-4 and J usage is TRBJ2-3; 7 positions match TRBD2. V shed 2 bases, J shed 0 bases, and the junction held 6 bases outside the gene matches. CDR3 length equals 16 residues. Germline V gene lookup returns CDR1 SGHNT and CDR2 YYREEE (reference sequence). CDR3 in amino acids: CASSLFASGSTDTQYF. The CDR3 region has the DNA TGTGCCAGCAGCTTATTTGCTAGCGGAAGCACAGATACGCAGTATTTT.

The chain recombines TRBV7-9 with TRBJ1-1; TRBD1 might be the D (5 bases). Trimming left V 5 bases short and J 4 bases short, with 20 bases between. This CDR3 region has 16 residues. Germline V gene sequence: CDR1 SEHNR, CDR2 FQNEAQ (reference sequence). The CDR3, as DNA: TGTGCCAGCAGCCAGGCGGGGCGGGCCTACGGCACTGAAGCTTTCTTT. Its protein is CASSQAGRAYGTEAFF.

The V and J genes are TRBV29-1 and TRBJ1-4; the D gene is possibly TRBD1 (5 bases). CDR3 length: 14 residues. Trimming removed 6 bases at V and 5 bases at J, with 16 bases between. Germline V gene lookup returns CDR1 SQVTM and CDR2 ANQGSEA. Written as DNA, the CDR3 is TGCAGCGTGGGGGTTGGAGGGGAGAATGAAAAACTGTTTTTT. Amino acid sequence: CSVGVGGENEKLFF.

The chain carries TRBV9 and TRBJ2-1; 11 nucleotides agree with TRBD2. Germline V gene lookup returns CDR1 SGDLS and CDR2 YYNGEE. With 3 bases clipped from V and 4 bases from J, the junction kept 3 bases outside the gene matches. The CDR3 spans 15 residues. CDR3 bases: TGTGCCAGCAGCGGGGGACTAGCGGAGTACAATGAGCAGTTCTTC. Translated: CASSGGLAEYNEQFF.

The chain couples TRBV2 to TRBJ1-3; weak D call: TRBD1 (6 bases). The V gene lost 7 bases and the J gene lost 4 bases, with 11 bases spanning the gap. The CDR3 is 13 residues long. CDR1 is SNHLY and CDR2 is FYNNEI in the germline V gene. In nucleotides, the CDR3 is TGTGCCAGCAAGCAGGACAGCGGAAACACCATATATTTT. This translates into CASKQDSGNTIYF.

The chain joins TRBV18 to TRBJ2-7; TRBD1 matches 9 bases. The trim removed 3 bases at V and 7 bases at J, leaving 10 bases unmatched. Germline-derived CDR1 and CDR2 are KGHSH and LQKENI. This CDR3 is 15 amino acids long. CDR3 in amino acids: CASSPRINRGLEQYF. Here the CDR3 DNA reads TGTGCCAGCTCACCTCGAATTAACAGGGGGCTAGAGCAGTACTTC.